A single sample gave rise to the 8 T cell receptor beta chains below, sequenced in a study of T cells in Graves' hyperthyroidism and ophthalmopathy. The source material, RNA transcripts, was used to amplify TCR beta CDR3 regions. TCR CDR3 regions were first amplified by RT-PCR with HTBI primers. TCRdb re-called the multiplex PCR reads through MiXCR, storing one row per CDR3 protein. The sample shows 500,000 to 550,000 distinct CDR3 sequences, 20% to 25% of them seen only once. Sequenced material: blood. The receptors derive from a man aged 18 to 30 with Graves' hyperthyroidism.

This clonotype was recorded many times. This sequence joins TRBV2 and TRBJ1-2; 9 bases agree with TRBD1. The germline gives CDR1 SNHLY, CDR2 FYNNEI. The CDR3 totals 15 residues. After removal of 4 bases from V and 2 bases from J, the junction contained 5 bases not matched to a gene. This chain's CDR3 is CASSGGTGRNYGYTF. In nucleotides, the CDR3 is TGTGCCAGCAGTGGGGGGACAGGGAGAAACTATGGCTACACCTTC.

The rearrangement uses TRBV29-1 and TRBJ2-5, with a weak D call TRBD2 (5 bases). Trimming stripped 5 bases from V and 4 bases from J, with 11 bases between. Looked up from germline, CDR1 is SQVTM and CDR2 is ANQGSEA. The CDR3 has 12 amino acids. CDR3 protein: CSVNEGRETQYF. The CDR3 DNA sequence: TGCAGCGTTAATGAGGGTAGAGAGACCCAGTACTTC.

At least ten counts were recorded for this clonotype. The chain uses TRBV12-3 or TRBV12-4 and TRBJ2-5; TRBD2 agrees at 12 bases. The CDR3 has 15 residues. V was pared by 5 bases and J by 5 bases, with 6 bases of the junction left unmatched. The CDR3 DNA reads TGTGCCAGCAGTAGGGGTGGACTAGCGGGGGAGACCCAGTACTTC. Protein product: CASSRGGLAGETQYF.

This clonotype was found many times. The chain couples TRBV20-1 to TRBJ1-2; a weak D match, TRBD1 (6 bases). V lost 3 bases to trimming and J lost 8 bases, with 10 bases between them. The CDR3 covers 11 residues. The germline gives CDR1 DFQATT, CDR2 SNEGSKA (reference sequence). This chain's CDR3 is CSARDSGGYTF. CDR3 bases: TGCAGTGCTAGGGACAGCGGGGGCTACACCTTC.

This clonotype was seen at least ten times. The chain joins TRBV28 to TRBJ1-2; D remains ambiguous. The germline gives CDR1 MDHEN, CDR2 SYDVKM. The CDR3 runs to 14 residues. Trimming removed 5 bases at V and 1 base at J, with 11 bases between. The CDR3 DNA follows: TGTGCCAGCAGTCGAACTGACGATAACTATGGCTACACCTTC. This codes for CASSRTDDNYGYTF.

This clonotype was seen more than once but under ten times. The V gene is TRBV12-3 or TRBV12-4, the J gene TRBJ1-5; 7 bases are shared with TRBD1. V lost 2 bases, J lost 0 bases, and 4 bases stayed unmatched. The CDR3 sequence is 16 residues long. The CDR3 spells CASSLSGQHSNQPQHF. CDR3 DNA: TGTGCCAGCAGTTTATCGGGACAGCATAGCAATCAGCCCCAGCATTTT.

The table lists this clonotype with many counts. The V gene is TRBV11-2, the J gene TRBJ2-7; 9 nucleotides match TRBD2. Germline V gene lookup returns CDR1 SGHAT and CDR2 FQNNGV. With V trimmed by 0 bases and J by 5 bases, 8 bases remained unmatched. CDR3 length: 16 amino acids. The CDR3 is CASSLDRSSGDHEQYF. CDR3 nucleotide sequence: TGTGCCAGCAGCTTAGATCGCTCTAGCGGGGACCACGAGCAGTACTTC.

This clonotype occurred many times. The genes are TRBV18 and TRBJ2-5, with 10 bases aligning to TRBD1. The CDR3 totals 15 residues. The V and J ends lost 1 base and 3 bases, in that order; junction bases with no gene match: 2. The germline V gene encodes CDR1 KGHSH and CDR2 LQKENI. The CDR3 DNA follows: TGTGCCAGCTCACCACGGACAGGGGGAGAAGAGACCCAGTACTTC. It codes for CASSPRTGGEETQYF.